The entry below describes one TCR beta chain. This sample is drawn from a study of CD8 T cells in Susac syndrome. It was with random hexamers that about 0.45 to 1 ug RNA was reverse transcribed. TCRdb ran MiXCR on the immunoSEQ multiplex PCR reads and lists one entry per CDR3 protein. Counted here are about 440,000 distinct CDR3 sequences, around 83% occurring once; the ten biggest clones make up about 0.1%. The sequence was obtained from a human donor with multiple sclerosis. Material for sequencing was CD8+ T cells from PBMCs.

CDR3 region: CASTPTGTLSYNEQFF. CDR3 sequence (DNA): TGTGCCAGCACCCCGACCGGGACGCTATCCTACAATGAGCAGTTCTTC. The gene calls are TRBV7-9 and TRBJ2-1; TRBD1 or TRBD2 may be the D gene (5 bases each). The V end lost 7 bases, the J end lost 1 base, and 17 bases lay between the germline ends. Looked up from germline, CDR1 is SEHNR and CDR2 is FQNEAQ (reference sequence). The CDR3 length is 16 residues.